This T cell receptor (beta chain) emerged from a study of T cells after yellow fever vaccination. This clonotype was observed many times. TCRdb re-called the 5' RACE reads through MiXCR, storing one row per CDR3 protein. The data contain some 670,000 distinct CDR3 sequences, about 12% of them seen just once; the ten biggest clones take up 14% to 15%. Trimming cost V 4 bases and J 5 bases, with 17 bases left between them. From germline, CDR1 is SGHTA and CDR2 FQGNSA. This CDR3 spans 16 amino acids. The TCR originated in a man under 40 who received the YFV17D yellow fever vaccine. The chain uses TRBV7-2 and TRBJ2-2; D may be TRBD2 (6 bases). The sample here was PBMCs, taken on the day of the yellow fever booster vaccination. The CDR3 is CASSSFSGGRTGELFF. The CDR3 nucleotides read TGTGCCAGCAGCTCCTTTAGCGGAGGGAGGACCGGGGAGCTGTTTTTT.